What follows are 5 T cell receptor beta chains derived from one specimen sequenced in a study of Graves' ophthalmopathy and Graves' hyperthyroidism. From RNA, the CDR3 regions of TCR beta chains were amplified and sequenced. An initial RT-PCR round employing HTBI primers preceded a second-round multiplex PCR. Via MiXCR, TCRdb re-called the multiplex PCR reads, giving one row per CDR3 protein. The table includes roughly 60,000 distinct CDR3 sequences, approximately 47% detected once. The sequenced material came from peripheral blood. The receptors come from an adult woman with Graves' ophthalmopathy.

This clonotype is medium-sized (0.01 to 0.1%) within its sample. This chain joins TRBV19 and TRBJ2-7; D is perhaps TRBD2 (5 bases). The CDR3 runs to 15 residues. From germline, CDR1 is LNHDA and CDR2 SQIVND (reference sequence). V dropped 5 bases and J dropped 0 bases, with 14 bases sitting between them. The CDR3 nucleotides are TGTGCCAGTAGTCCTGAGCCAGCGGCCTCCTACGAGCAGTACTTC. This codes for CASSPEPAASYEQYF.

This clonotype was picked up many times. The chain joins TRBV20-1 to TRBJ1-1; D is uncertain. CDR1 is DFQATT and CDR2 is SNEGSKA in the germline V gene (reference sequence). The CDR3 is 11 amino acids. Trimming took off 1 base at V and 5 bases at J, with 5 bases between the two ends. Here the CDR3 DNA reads TGCAGTGCTAGAGTCAGGACTGAAGCTTTCTTT. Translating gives CSARVRTEAFF.

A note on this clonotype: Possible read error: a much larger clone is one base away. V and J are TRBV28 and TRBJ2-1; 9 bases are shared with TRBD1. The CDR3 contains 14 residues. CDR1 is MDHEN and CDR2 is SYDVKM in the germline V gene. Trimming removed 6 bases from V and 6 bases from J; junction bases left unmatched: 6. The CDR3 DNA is TGTGCCAGCAGCAGGGACAGGGTGGGCAATGAGCAGTTCTTC. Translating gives CASSRDRVGNEQFF.

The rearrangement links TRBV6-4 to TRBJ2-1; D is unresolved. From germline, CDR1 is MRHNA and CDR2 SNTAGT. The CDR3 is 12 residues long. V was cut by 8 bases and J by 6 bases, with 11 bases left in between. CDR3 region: CASGNSPNEQFF. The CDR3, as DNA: TGTGCCAGCGGTAACAGCCCCAATGAGCAGTTCTTC.

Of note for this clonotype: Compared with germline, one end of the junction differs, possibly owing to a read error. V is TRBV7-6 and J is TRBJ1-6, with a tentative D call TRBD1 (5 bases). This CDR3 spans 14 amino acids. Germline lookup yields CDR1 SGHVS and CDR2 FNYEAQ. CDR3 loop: CASSNTGLNSPLRF. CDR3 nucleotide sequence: TGTGCCAGCAGTAATACAGGACTTAATTCACCCCTCCGCTTT.